The rows below give T cell receptor beta chains drawn from one sample of a study of blood T cell repertoires in COVID-19. TCRdb keeps only in-frame clones here, not all; method: immunoSEQ multiplex PCR. The table records approximately 94,000 clones, roughly 90% of them present only once. Sequencing was carried out using peripheral blood. Receptors were obtained from a man aged 25 to 40 in a cohort sampled during active COVID-19. The CDR3 runs from the conserved cysteine through the conserved F or W. A D gene is named only where the DNA matches it firmly. A clone size is listed for some rows: how often the clone was seen (once, few, many), or a class if it is expanded.

DNA,CDR3,J,V,size,D
TGTGCCAGCAGCCCCCGGGACAGCTCGAATAAGAACACTGAAGCTTTCTTT,CASSPRDSSNKNTEAFF,TRBJ1-1,TRBV3-1/TRBV3-2,NA,TRBD1
TGTGCCAGCAGCACGGACGGAGGGAAGCTCACAGATACGCAGTATTTT,CASSTDGGKLTDTQYF,TRBJ2-3,TRBV7-9,NA,NA
TGTGCCATAAGAAGAGGGTCCCGGGACAGGGGGCACGAGCAGTACTTC,CAIRRGSRDRGHEQYF,TRBJ2-7,TRBV10-3,NA,TRBD1
TGTGCCTGGAGTGTACGGCGACAAACTTACACCTTC,CAWSVRRQTYTF,TRBJ1-2,TRBV30,NA,NA
TGTGCCAGCAGTTCAGACGGACACTCCCGCACAGATACGCAGTATTTT,CASSSDGHSRTDTQYF,TRBJ2-3,TRBV28,NA,NA
TGTGCCAGCAGCTCTCTTGGGGACATAGCCACAGATACGCAGTATTTT,CASSSLGDIATDTQYF,TRBJ2-3,TRBV9,NA,NA
TGTGCCAGCAGCTTAGCGACAGGGAGGCGTAGGTCACCCCTCCACTTT,CASSLATGRRRSPLHF,TRBJ1-6,TRBV7-2,once,TRBD1
TGTGCCAGCAGCTTAGAGGGCAGGGTCGGGAATGAGCAGTTCTTC,CASSLEGRVGNEQFF,TRBJ2-1,TRBV11-2,NA,NA
TGTGCCAGCAATGGGGCAGGCAATCAGCCCCAGCATTTT,CASNGAGNQPQHF,TRBJ1-5,TRBV2,NA,NA
TGTGCCAGCAGCCGACTTGGGACAGGATCCTACGAGCAGTACTTC,CASSRLGTGSYEQYF,TRBJ2-7,TRBV6-5,once,TRBD1
TGTGCCAGCAGCGGGGACAGCTCCTATAATTCACCCCTCCACTTT,CASSGDSSYNSPLHF,TRBJ1-6,TRBV5-6,NA,TRBD1
TGTGCCAGCAGCCAGGCTAGCGGGGGTGTAATGTTAGGAGAGACCCAGTACTTC,CASSQASGGVMLGETQYF,TRBJ2-5,TRBV3-1/TRBV3-2,NA,TRBD2
TGTGCCAGCAGTTTGTCAGTCTTTTCTGGAAACACCATATATTTT,CASSLSVFSGNTIYF,TRBJ1-3,TRBV28,NA,NA
TGTGCCAGCAGCCCAGGGGGCCCGAGGAGTACGCAGTACTTC,CASSPGGPRSTQYF,TRBJ2-7,TRBV7-8,NA,TRBD1
TGTGCCAGCAGTTTGGGAGGAGGGGTCGAAGAGACCCAGTACTTC,CASSLGGGVEETQYF,TRBJ2-5,TRBV28,NA,NA
TGTGCCAGCAGCTTAGTGGGAGGGTCAAGTAATTCACCCCTCCACTTT,CASSLVGGSSNSPLHF,TRBJ1-6,TRBV7-9,NA,NA
TGTGCCAGCAGCGGACCGGGACAGGGGTACGAGCAGTACTTC,CASSGPGQGYEQYF,TRBJ2-7,TRBV6-2/TRBV6-3,few,TRBD1
TGTGCCAGCAGCCAAGAGGCAGCGGGGGGGAGGTTCAATGAGCAGTTCTTC,CASSQEAAGGRFNEQFF,TRBJ2-1,TRBV3-1/TRBV3-2,NA,TRBD2
TGCGCCAGCAGCCATGGCCCGGGACAGGGAACTAACTATGGCTACACCTTC,CASSHGPGQGTNYGYTF,TRBJ1-2,TRBV4-1,NA,TRBD1
TGTGCCAGCAGTCCTACAGGGGACTCCTACGAGCAGTACTTC,CASSPTGDSYEQYF,TRBJ2-7,TRBV6-5,NA,TRBD1
TGTGCCAGCAGTCAATACTGGGACAGGGATTATCAAGAGACCCAGTACTTC,CASSQYWDRDYQETQYF,TRBJ2-5,TRBV6-6,NA,TRBD1
TGCGCCAGCAGCCGGGGGAACAATCAGCCCCAGCATTTT,CASSRGNNQPQHF,TRBJ1-5,TRBV5-1,NA,NA
TGTGCCAGCAGCTTACAAGCGGGGACTACAGATACGCAGTATTTT,CASSLQAGTTDTQYF,TRBJ2-3,TRBV5-4,NA,TRBD2
TGTGCCAGCAGAACGGAACAGGGTGGTGTCTATGGCTACACCTTC,CASRTEQGGVYGYTF,TRBJ1-2,TRBV2,NA,NA
TGTGCCAGCTGCCGGGACAGGGGAACAGATACGCAGTATTTT,CASCRDRGTDTQYF,TRBJ2-3,TRBV5-6,NA,TRBD1
TGTGCCAGCAGCGCCGGGACAGGAGTTTCACCCCTCCACTTT,CASSAGTGVSPLHF,TRBJ1-6,TRBV9,NA,TRBD1
TGTGCCTGGAGCGACACCTCTTGGGCTTTCTTT,CAWSDTSWAFF,TRBJ1-1,TRBV30,NA,NA
TGTGCCAGTAAGGCGGGGCAGGAGAGCAATCAGCCCCAGCATTTT,CASKAGQESNQPQHF,TRBJ1-5,TRBV19,few,NA
TGTGCCAGCAGCCCCCGAGGTAGCGGTCGCAATACGCAGTATTTT,CASSPRGSGRNTQYF,TRBJ2-3,TRBV7-2,NA,NA
TGCGCCAGCAGCTTCGGGACTAGCGGCACAGATACGCAGTATTTT,CASSFGTSGTDTQYF,TRBJ2-3,TRBV5-1,NA,TRBD2
TGTGCCAGCAGCTTTCCCCCTAGCGGGAGTAGCACAGATACGCAGTATTTT,CASSFPPSGSSTDTQYF,TRBJ2-3,TRBV11-2,NA,TRBD2
TGTGCCAGCAGCTCCGGACTAGCGGGAATCACAGATACGCAGTATTTT,CASSSGLAGITDTQYF,TRBJ2-3,TRBV13,NA,TRBD2
TGTGCCAGCAGGGACAAGGGGGGGAGTAACTATGGCTACACCTTC,CASRDKGGSNYGYTF,TRBJ1-2,TRBV5-6,NA,NA
TGTGCCAGCGCAGCTAGCCCTAGCACAGATACGCAGTATTTT,CASAASPSTDTQYF,TRBJ2-3,TRBV9,NA,NA
TGTGCCTGGACAGGGGCATCGAACTATGGCTACACCTTC,CAWTGASNYGYTF,TRBJ1-2,TRBV30,NA,NA
TGTGCCAGCAGCCTGCTGGGACAGGGTGGTTCTCACGGGGAGCTGTTTTTT,CASSLLGQGGSHGELFF,TRBJ2-2,TRBV9,NA,TRBD1
TGTGCCAGTAGTATAGGAAGCAGGGGGCATAGCGCCCTGTTTTTT,CASSIGSRGHSALFF,TRBJ1-4,TRBV19,NA,TRBD1
TGTGCCAGCAGCCCAGGTCGGTCCGGGACAGGGGGCGTCCAACAGCCCCAGCATTTT,CASSPGRSGTGGVQQPQHF,TRBJ1-5,TRBV7-9,few,TRBD1
TGTGCCAGCAGCTTAGAGGTGCGACAGGGTCTCTTC,CASSLEVRQGLF,TRBJ2-1,TRBV11-3,NA,TRBD1
TGTGCCAGCAGCCCGGTGACTAGCGGGGGCTTTAATACGCAGTATTTT,CASSPVTSGGFNTQYF,TRBJ2-3,TRBV5-6,NA,TRBD2
TGTGCCAGCAGCTTAGCACAGGACCCCGGAACCGGGGAGCTGTTTTTT,CASSLAQDPGTGELFF,TRBJ2-2,TRBV7-8,NA,NA
TGTGCCAGCAGCCTCCGACTAGCGGGGGGGCTCGATGAGCAGTTCTTC,CASSLRLAGGLDEQFF,TRBJ2-1,TRBV3-1/TRBV3-2,NA,TRBD2
TGTGCCAGCAGCTTAGCCTGGACAGGCCCATTATACTATGGCTACACCTTC,CASSLAWTGPLYYGYTF,TRBJ1-2,TRBV7-9,NA,TRBD1
TGTGCCAGCAGCCCCAGGGGATTAGCGGGGGTGAACACCTACAATGAGCAGTTCTTC,CASSPRGLAGVNTYNEQFF,TRBJ2-1,TRBV7-2,few,TRBD2
TGCGCCAGCAGCTTGGGTGGGGGGGAAACGGGAGCTTTCTTT,CASSLGGGETGAFF,TRBJ1-1,TRBV5-1,NA,NA
TGTGCCAGCAGTTACCTCTTATCTAGCGGGGTGGGCACCGGGGAGCTGTTTTTT,CASSYLLSSGVGTGELFF,TRBJ2-2,TRBV27,NA,TRBD2
TGTGCCAGCAGCCGTAGCGGGGGTGATACGCAGTATTTT,CASSRSGGDTQYF,TRBJ2-3,TRBV3-1/TRBV3-2,NA,TRBD2
TGTGCCAGCAGTTTAGCTTGGCAGGGCGAAAAACTGTTTTTT,CASSLAWQGEKLFF,TRBJ1-4,TRBV28,NA,NA
TGCGCCAGCAGCTTTATGGGTGTGACAGGCTATGGCTACACCTTC,CASSFMGVTGYGYTF,TRBJ1-2,TRBV5-1,NA,NA
TGTGCCAGCAACGATTTCCTGGGGGCTCCGAACACTGAAGCTTTCTTT,CASNDFLGAPNTEAFF,TRBJ1-1,TRBV27,NA,NA
TGTGCCAGCAGTCCCTACTTAGGGGTTAACTATGGCTACACCTTC,CASSPYLGVNYGYTF,TRBJ1-2,TRBV28,once,NA